This T cell receptor (beta chain) derives from a study of Tregs in tolerant kidney transplant recipients (dated by TCRdb to between 2017 and 2020). Turning to the overall study: Related donors were used in the transplants with nonmyeloablative bone marrow transplantation, and mixed chimerism was transient in the human trials. Before combined kidney and bone marrow transplantation, this study identified donor-specific regulatory T cells using TCRbeta sequencing and then followed those same cells after transplant. The paper as a whole reports these results and caveats: The study was constrained by small patient numbers, and validation of the findings is required in larger populations and under other immunosuppression protocols. PCR primers changed over time for some patients, so nucleotide-level comparison across those patients' samples was not possible. Although technical replication error seemed to be minimal, the question of biological reproducibility was not addressed directly. In tolerant patients, donor-specific Tregs expanded more than Tregs overall, which suggests antigen-driven rather than nonspecific expansion. The most biologically relevant and donor-specific TCRbeta repertoire appeared to be identified by expanding Tregs with activated donor B cells.

Taken from cysteine to phenylalanine, the CDR3 has 14 residues. Only the CDR3 part of the read is kept: 42 bases, read in frame from the first base. CDR1 and CDR2 were assigned from the germline V gene as KGHSH and LQKENI. Trimming takes 0 bases from V and 5 bases from J, and the germline ends sit 9 bases apart. The sample's time point label is to be understood as: blood sample drawn before combined kidney and bone marrow transplant. Thawed PBMCs were FACS-sorted into unstimulated Tregs (CD4+CD25+CD127-), CD4+ non-Tregs (CD4+CD25-), CD4 cells and CD8 cells. The patients were a few recipients of combined kidney and bone marrow transplants from the ITN036ST trial, and samples were available only from these trial subjects. Healthy control blood was processed to PBMCs with a Ficoll density gradient and then cryopreserved, whereas patient PBMCs were collected both before and after transplant. For TCRbeta CDR3 sequencing, genomic DNA was extracted from sorted cells using the QIAGEN DNeasy Blood and Tissue Kit. Through immunoSEQ, high-throughput TCRbeta CDR3 sequencing was done commercially, including PCR amplification with internal controls and bias correction. On the study's bioinformatics: Unique productive TCRbeta sequences were defined by CDR3 nucleotide sequence where primers matched, otherwise by CDR3 amino acid sequence with Vbeta and Jbeta genes. To correct sorting error, sequences shared between sorted populations at a frequency ratio of 2:1 or less were removed; the rest were assigned to the higher population. Sequences were defined as donor-reactive when expanded at least 5-fold in CFSE-low cells versus unstimulated cells and present at a frequency of at least 0.01% in CFSE-low cells. Jensen-Shannon divergence calculated on the top 100 TCRbeta sequences ranked by frequency was used to measure repertoire divergence. When a sample had multiple sequencing runs, each run was corrected for sorting error separately and the runs were then pooled. TCRdb obtained this table from immuneACCESS and retained in-frame rearrangements with V and J assigned. These tables miss some clones; where compared with another copy, unresolved V genes account for less than half of the shortfall, and the remainder is unexplained. V and J calls and clone size are given by that table; D and trimming were obtained from the DNA. The sample has about 110,000 clones on record, 90% of them singletons. The leading ten clones occupy more than 0.3% of the sample.

Worth noting for this clone: Its cognate antigen has yet to be identified. The input lacks base qualities; no much larger clone sits a single base away.

The source is a human donor who received a combined kidney and bone marrow transplant. This material consisted of CD4+ T cells from blood, taken before the transplant. The chain employs TRBV18 and TRBJ2-3; 5 matching bases give a weak D call of TRBD2. At the DNA level, the sequence is TGTGCCAGCTCACCACCGAGGGAAGGAGATACGCAGTATTTT. This is translated as CASSPPREGDTQYF.